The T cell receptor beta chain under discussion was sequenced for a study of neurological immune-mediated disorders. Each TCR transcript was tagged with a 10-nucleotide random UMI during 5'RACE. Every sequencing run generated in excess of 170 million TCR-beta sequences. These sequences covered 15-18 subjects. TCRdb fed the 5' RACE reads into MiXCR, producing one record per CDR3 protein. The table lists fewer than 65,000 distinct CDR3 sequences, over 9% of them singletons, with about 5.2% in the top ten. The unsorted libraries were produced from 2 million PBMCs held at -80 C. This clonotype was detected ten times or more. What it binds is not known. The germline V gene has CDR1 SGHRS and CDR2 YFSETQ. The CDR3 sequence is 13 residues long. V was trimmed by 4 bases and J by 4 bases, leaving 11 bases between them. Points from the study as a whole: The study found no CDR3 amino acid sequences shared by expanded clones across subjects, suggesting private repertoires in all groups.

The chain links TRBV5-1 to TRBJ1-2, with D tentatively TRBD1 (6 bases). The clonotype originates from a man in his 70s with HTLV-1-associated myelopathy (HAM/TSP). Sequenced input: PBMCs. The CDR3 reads CASSQRQAYGYTF. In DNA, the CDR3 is TGCGCCAGCAGCCAGCGACAGGCCTATGGCTACACCTTC.